The 23 T cell receptor beta chains listed next were all sequenced from one sample in a study of CD8 T cells in Susac syndrome (dated by TCRdb to the late 2010s). Receptor amplification or capture employed the immunoSEQ multiplex PCR assay. RNA was extracted using the RNeasy kit, and about 0.45 to 1 microgram was reverse transcribed with random hexamers. In TCRdb, the public reads were trimmed at Q25 with fastp and aligned with MiXCR, with productive beta chains retained. When rows share a CDR3 protein, they turn into one entry using the most common DNA and genes. This sample holds tens of thousands of distinct CDR3 sequences; approximately 96% were observed only once. More than 0.55% of the sample is held by the ten biggest clonotypes. Sequencing was done on a sample of CD8+ T cells from PBMCs. These receptors all come from a human donor with Susac syndrome.

V gene TRBV11-2 combines with J gene TRBJ2-3; the D gene could be TRBD1 or TRBD2 (5 bases each). CDR1 and CDR2 from the germline V gene are SGHAT and FQNNGV. V was shortened by 5 bases and J by 1 base, with 19 bases between the two germline ends. This CDR3 comprises 17 residues. CDR3 nucleotide sequence: TGTGCCAGCAGCCGTCCCCGGGGCCGGCCGGGCACAGATACGCAGTATTTT. Encoded protein: CASSRPRGRPGTDTQYF. Based on the CDR3 plus reference TRBV11-2 and TRBJ2-3, the full variable domain is EAGVAQSPRYKIIEKRQSVAFWCNPISGHATLYWYQQILGQGPKLLIQFQNNGVVDDSQLPKDRFSAERLKGVDSTLKIQPAKLEDSAVYLCASSRPRGRPGTDTQYFGPGTRLTVL.

This clonotype appeared a single time. V and J are TRBV4-3 and TRBJ1-5; the D gene is possibly TRBD1 (6 bases). Germline CDR1 LGHNA, CDR2 YSLEER. This CDR3 is built from 15 residues. Trimming pared 1 base from V and 6 bases from J, leaving 13 bases between. The chain's CDR3 is CASSQVPGAGQPQHF. DNA of the CDR3: TGCGCCAGCAGCCAAGTTCCAGGGGCGGGTCAGCCCCAGCATTTT.

The gene calls are TRBV7-2 and TRBJ1-1; D might be TRBD1 (6 bases). Germline V gives CDR1 SGHTA, CDR2 FQGNSA. V lost 5 bases and J 10 bases, leaving 14 bases between the germline ends. The CDR3 consists of 12 residues. In DNA, the CDR3 is TGTGCCAGCAGCGACCCCCCAGGGGTAGCTTTCTTT. It codes for CASSDPPGVAFF.

The V call is TRBV4-1, the J call TRBJ1-6; weak D call: TRBD1 (5 bases). V lost 3 bases and J lost 7, with 13 bases in between. In germline, CDR1 is MGHRA, CDR2 YSYEKL. The CDR3 spans 15 residues. CDR3 in amino acids: CASSQELTVNSPLHF. The CDR3 nucleotides are TGCGCCAGCAGCCAGGAATTGACAGTAAATTCACCCCTCCACTTT.

This chain uses TRBV11-2 with TRBJ1-1; no clear D gene. Looked up from germline, CDR1 is SGHAT and CDR2 is FQNNGV. The CDR3 spans 12 residues. V was clipped by 3 bases and J by 3 bases, with 5 bases between them. CDR3 protein: CASSFTDTEAFF. The CDR3 nucleotides read TGTGCCAGCAGCTTTACAGACACTGAAGCTTTCTTT.

The sample holds one count of this clonotype. The chain has TRBV18 and TRBJ1-1; D gene unclear. The V gene lost 0 bases and the J gene lost 1 base, with 3 bases spanning the gap. The CDR3 is 13 amino acids. Germline CDR1 reads KGHSH; CDR2 reads LQKENI. The CDR3 nucleotides read TGTGCCAGCTCACCACCAAGGAACACTGAAGCTTTCTTT. It specifies CASSPPRNTEAFF.

The chain recombines TRBV2 with TRBJ1-2, with a possible D match to TRBD1 (6 bases). This CDR3 contains 11 residues. Trimming shortened V by 7 bases and J by 7 bases, and 10 bases separated the two germline ends. CDR1 is SNHLY, CDR2 FYNNEI, per germline. CDR3 amino acids: CASKVGGGYTF. As DNA, the CDR3 is TGTGCCAGCAAAGTAGGGGGTGGCTACACCTTC.

This chain uses TRBV5-6 with TRBJ2-1; TRBD1 matches 7 bases. CDR1 SGHDT and CDR2 YYEEEE come from the germline V gene. With 9 bases clipped from V and 3 bases from J, the junction kept 6 bases outside the gene matches. The length of the CDR3 is 13 residues. The CDR3 sequence is CATSGTVYNEQFF. Here the CDR3 DNA reads TGTGCCACCTCTGGGACAGTCTACAATGAGCAGTTCTTC.

J is TRBJ1-5 and V is TRBV30, with D possibly matching TRBD1 (5 bases). Trimming stripped 1 base from V and 3 bases from J, with 7 bases between. Germline-derived CDR1 and CDR2 are GTSNPN and SVGIG (reference sequence). This CDR3 has 13 residues. The CDR3 protein is CAWSGQSNQPQHF. DNA for the CDR3: TGTGCCTGGAGTGGACAGTCCAATCAGCCCCAGCATTTT.

The chain recombines TRBV20-1 with TRBJ2-7; either TRBD1 or TRBD2 may supply D (5 bases each). V dropped 6 bases and J dropped 4 bases, with 13 bases sitting between them. Germline CDR1 DFQATT, CDR2 SNEGSKA (reference sequence). The CDR3 is 12 amino acids. The CDR3 sequence: CSAPRGGYEQYF. The CDR3 region has the DNA TGCAGTGCCCCGAGGGGCGGGTACGAGCAGTACTTC.

The V call is TRBV2, the J call TRBJ2-1; TRBD1 is a possible D gene (5 bases). The CDR3 spans 13 residues. The germline V gene has CDR1 SNHLY and CDR2 FYNNEI. Trimming removed 7 bases from V and 6 bases from J, with 13 bases in between. CDR3 protein: CASTQGWSNEQFF. As DNA, the CDR3 is TGTGCCAGCACTCAGGGTTGGAGCAATGAGCAGTTCTTC.

The chain uses TRBV11-2 and TRBJ2-5; D possibly corresponds to TRBD1 (5 bases). The length of the CDR3 is 18 residues. The V end was cut by 6 bases, the J end by 4 bases, with 27 bases between. The germline gives CDR1 SGHAT, CDR2 FQNNGV. CDR3 nucleotide sequence: TGTGCCAGCAGGTCTCTCAGGGAAACCAACCGGACACCAGAGACCCAGTACTTC. Translated, it gives CASRSLRETNRTPETQYF.

This chain joins TRBV3-1 and TRBJ1-2, with D unclear. Trimming stripped 1 base from V and 1 base from J, with 7 bases between. The CDR3 sequence is 14 residues long. Per germline, CDR1 LGHDT and CDR2 YNNKEL (reference sequence). The CDR3 DNA reads as TGTGCCAGCAGCCAAGTCATGGGTAACTATGGCTACACCTTC. Translating gives CASSQVMGNYGYTF.

The rearrangement joins TRBV7-3 to TRBJ2-5; a possible D gene is TRBD1 (6 bases). There are 16 residues in the CDR3. V dropped 5 bases and J dropped 4 bases, with 20 bases sitting between them. Germline CDR1 reads SGHTA; CDR2 reads FQGTGA. CDR3 sequence (DNA): TGTGCCAGCAGCCCACAGGGACACGGAAGGCGAGAGACCCAGTACTTC. Its translation: CASSPQGHGRRETQYF.

The rearrangement uses TRBV29-1 and TRBJ2-7; tentative D call: TRBD2 (5 bases). CDR3 length equals 13 residues. Germline CDR1 SQVTM, CDR2 ANQGSEA. V was cut by 3 bases and J by 0 bases, with 9 bases left in between. CDR3 sequence reads: CSVDSGSSYEQYF. CDR3 DNA: TGCAGCGTTGATTCGGGGAGCTCCTACGAGCAGTACTTC.

This clonotype was recorded a few times. The V call is TRBV30, the J call TRBJ2-1, with 7 bases fitting TRBD2. Trimming cost V 0 bases and J 0 bases; bases outside gene matches: 2. This CDR3 has 15 residues. CDR1 is GTSNPN, CDR2 SVGIG, per germline (reference sequence). The CDR3 nucleotides read TGTGCCTGGAGTGTAGGCGGGAGCTCCTACAATGAGCAGTTCTTC. Residues: CAWSVGGSSYNEQFF.

This clonotype was recorded once. The chain combines TRBV27 with TRBJ1-6, with TRBD1 matching over 9 bases. Germline assignment: CDR1 MNHEY and CDR2 SMNVEV (reference sequence). This CDR3 has 16 amino acids. V lost 5 bases to trimming and J lost 7 bases; unmatched junction nucleotides: 9. DNA for the CDR3: TGTGCCAGCAGTCCCGACAGGGGGAAAAGAAATTCACCCCTCCACTTT. Encoded protein: CASSPDRGKRNSPLHF.

This chain connects TRBV30 to TRBJ1-2, with unresolved D. This CDR3 is built from 14 residues. V gave up 0 bases and J gave up 8 bases, with 16 bases separating them. Germline V CDR1 and CDR2: GTSNPN, SVGIG (reference sequence). The CDR3 DNA sequence: TGTGCCTGGAGTGTAGGGTCCCCCAATGAGGGCTACACCTTC. Translating it yields CAWSVGSPNEGYTF.

This chain links TRBV30 with TRBJ2-7, with TRBD1 matching 10 bases. This CDR3 has 14 residues. Germline assignment: CDR1 GTSNPN and CDR2 SVGIG (reference sequence). Trimming cost V 4 bases and J 4 bases; bases outside gene matches: 7. The CDR3 sequence: CAWTATGGAYEQYF. DNA for the CDR3: TGTGCCTGGACCGCGACAGGGGGCGCGTACGAGCAGTACTTC.

The chain joins TRBV7-2 to TRBJ2-2, with D possibly TRBD2 on 6 matching bases. The length of the CDR3 is 15 residues. Trimming took 4 bases from V and 5 from J, leaving 14 bases between them. The germline gives CDR1 SGHTA, CDR2 FQGNSA. The CDR3 here is CASSYGSGGTGELFF. The CDR3 DNA reads as TGTGCCAGCAGCTACGGCTCCGGGGGAACCGGGGAGCTGTTTTTT.

V usage is TRBV29-1 and J usage is TRBJ1-1; 8 bases agree with TRBD1. The length of the CDR3 is 14 residues. The germline V gene has CDR1 SQVTM and CDR2 ANQGSEA. After removal of 2 bases from V and 1 base from J, the junction contained 3 bases not matched to a gene. CDR3 loop: CSVEQGAENTEAFF. CDR3 sequence (DNA): TGCAGCGTTGAACAGGGGGCGGAGAACACTGAAGCTTTCTTT.

The chain recombines TRBV5-1 with TRBJ1-2; D possibly corresponds to TRBD1 (5 bases). This CDR3 spans 13 amino acids. Germline V gene sequence: CDR1 SGHRS, CDR2 YFSETQ. V was cut by 3 bases and J by 6 bases, with 12 bases left in between. CDR3: CASSSGTGDGYTF. In nucleotides, the CDR3 is TGCGCCAGCAGCTCCGGGACCGGGGATGGCTACACCTTC.

V is TRBV27 and J is TRBJ2-4; D perhaps matches TRBD1 (5 bases). V lost 3 bases and J lost 2, with 11 bases in between. CDR3 length: 15 amino acids. Germline CDR1 and CDR2: MNHEY and SMNVEV (reference sequence). In DNA form, the CDR3 reads TGTGCCAGCAGTTTTCGCCGACAGACCAAAAACATTCAGTACTTC. It encodes CASSFRRQTKNIQYF.